These 28 T cell receptor beta chains were all obtained from the same sample, sequenced in a study of PD-1 blockade in classical Hodgkin lymphoma. Only in-frame clones appear in the TCRdb table, and some are missing; sequencing was by immunoSEQ multiplex PCR. The data show 55,000 to 65,000 clones, 75% to 90% seen once. Each patient relapsed following autologous stem cell transplantation, and prior brentuximab vedotin exposure differed. This sample comprised peripheral blood mononuclear cells (PBMCs), obtained at baseline. These receptors all come from a human donor with classical Hodgkin lymphoma.

The chain combines TRBV30 with TRBJ1-3; D is possibly TRBD1 (5 bases). CDR3 length: 13 residues. The germline gives CDR1 GTSNPN, CDR2 SVGIG (reference sequence). The germline V and J ends were trimmed by 4 bases and 4 bases, with 11 bases remaining between them. The CDR3 here is CAWIQGVGNTIYF. CDR3 nucleotides: TGTGCCTGGATACAAGGGGTGGGAAACACCATATATTTT.

The CDR3 sequence: CASSVADGYGSPLHF. The CDR3 DNA follows: TGTGCCAGCAGCGTAGCTGACGGGTATGGGTCACCCCTCCACTTT. The chain couples TRBV9 to TRBJ1-6; D not certain. The CDR3 spans 15 residues. V was shortened by 0 bases and J by 10 bases, with 14 bases between the two germline ends. Per the germline V gene, CDR1 is SGDLS and CDR2 is YYNGEE.

The chain employs TRBV19 and TRBJ1-5; D not certain. Germline assignment: CDR1 LNHDA and CDR2 SQIVND (reference sequence). Trimming cost V 11 bases and J 1 base, with 15 bases left between them. The CDR3 spans 14 residues. This CDR3 is CASSDLGSNQPQHF. For the CDR3, the DNA is TGTGCCTCCTCGGACCTTGGGAGCAATCAGCCCCAGCATTTT.

This clone has only a few counts. The chain recombines TRBV10-3 with TRBJ2-5; D is undetermined. Germline V gene sequence: CDR1 ENHRY, CDR2 SYGVKD. The CDR3 runs 13 residues. V was cut by 2 bases and J by 5 bases, with 9 bases left in between. CDR3: CAISEMVEETQYF. As DNA, the CDR3 is TGTGCCATCAGTGAGATGGTAGAGGAGACCCAGTACTTC.

The chain combines TRBV7-8 with TRBJ2-1; D not certain. This CDR3 contains 15 residues. The V end was cut by 4 bases, the J end by 9 bases, with 19 bases between. The germline V gene has CDR1 SGHVS and CDR2 FQNEAQ. The chain's CDR3 is CASSWEFGLVSEQFF. The CDR3, as DNA: TGTGCCAGCAGCTGGGAATTCGGGTTGGTAAGTGAGCAGTTCTTC. Full variable domain (remainder filled in from reference TRBV7-8 and TRBJ2-1): GAGVSQSPRYKVAKRGQDVALRCDPISGHVSLFWYQQALGQGPEFLTYFQNEAQLDKSGLPSDRFFAERPEGSVSTLKIQRTQQEDSAVYLCASSWEFGLVSEQFFGPGTRLTVL.

The chain carries TRBV7-6 and TRBJ1-1; D is unresolved. Germline V gives CDR1 SGHVS, CDR2 FNYEAQ. CDR3 length: 11 amino acids. V was cut by 4 bases and J by 6 bases, with 6 bases left in between. DNA for the CDR3: TGTGCCAGCAGCTCAGGCGCTGAAGCTTTCTTT. As protein: CASSSGAEAFF.

V and J are TRBV5-6 and TRBJ2-7, with 8 bases fitting TRBD2. The V and J ends lost 0 bases and 7 bases, in that order; junction bases with no gene match: 3. The CDR3 sequence is 13 residues long. Germline V gene sequence: CDR1 SGHDT, CDR2 YYEEEE. CDR3 in DNA: TGTGCCAGCAGCTTGGGGACTAGCTGGGAGCAGTACTTC. Its protein is CASSLGTSWEQYF.

J is TRBJ2-2 and V is TRBV5-1; 7 nucleotides align to TRBD1. This CDR3 has 15 amino acids. The germline V gene encodes CDR1 SGHRS and CDR2 YFSETQ. The V gene end was trimmed by 2 bases and the J gene end by 4 bases; junction bases not matched to a gene: 5. This CDR3 is CASSFGQVGTGELFF. The CDR3 DNA sequence: TGCGCCAGCAGCTTCGGACAGGTGGGCACCGGGGAGCTGTTTTTT.

V is TRBV7-9 and J is TRBJ2-5; D perhaps matches TRBD1 (6 bases). Germline V lookup: CDR1 SEHNR, CDR2 FQNEAQ (reference sequence). V was pared by 5 bases and J by 7 bases, with 14 bases between. This CDR3 is built from 13 residues. The DNA for the CDR3 is TGTGCCAGCAGCCCGGGACACCGGTGGACCCAGTACTTC. Encoded protein: CASSPGHRWTQYF.

V gene TRBV28 combines with J gene TRBJ1-2; no reliable D call. This CDR3 has 17 amino acids. The germline gives CDR1 MDHEN, CDR2 SYDVKM. The V end lost 4 bases, the J end lost 5 bases, and 23 bases lay between the germline ends. Here the CDR3 DNA reads TGTGCCAGCAGTTCCCCCCTGCTGGACTTAGATCGGTATGGCTACACCTTC. Protein product: CASSSPLLDLDRYGYTF.

The V and J genes are TRBV19 and TRBJ2-3; tentative D call: TRBD1 (7 bases). V was clipped by 5 bases and J by 6 bases, with 9 bases between them. In germline, CDR1 is LNHDA, CDR2 SQIVND (reference sequence). The CDR3 covers 12 residues. The CDR3, as DNA: TGTGCCAGTAGTGCAGGGGGGGATACGCAGTATTTT. Protein sequence: CASSAGGDTQYF.

A single count supports this clone. The rearrangement uses TRBV7-2 and TRBJ2-5; TRBD1 is a possible D gene (5 bases). With 7 bases removed from V and 5 bases from J, the gap between germline ends came to 8 bases. Per germline, CDR1 SGHTA and CDR2 FQGNSA. The CDR3 loop spans 11 amino acids. The CDR3 region has the DNA TGTGCCAGCACCCCAGGGGAGACCCAGTACTTC. It translates to CASTPGETQYF.

The gene calls are TRBV6-1 and TRBJ2-5; the match to TRBD2 covers 8 bases. Trimming took 7 bases from V and 7 from J; bases not matched to a gene: 8. Per the germline V gene, CDR1 is MNHNS and CDR2 is SASEGT. The CDR3 is 13 amino acids. As DNA, the CDR3 is TGTGCCAGCATAGCAGCGGGGGAAGGGACCCAGTACTTC. Translation: CASIAAGEGTQYF.

This clone came up once. The rearrangement joins TRBV30 to TRBJ2-7; D unresolved. The germline V and J ends were trimmed by 5 bases and 2 bases, with 7 bases remaining between them. CDR1 is GTSNPN and CDR2 is SVGIG in the germline V gene (reference sequence). CDR3 length: 11 amino acids. CDR3 in DNA: TGTGCCTGGGGGTTGACCTACGAGCAGTACTTC. Residues: CAWGLTYEQYF.

The J gene is TRBJ1-2, the V gene TRBV7-4; the match to TRBD1 covers 8 bases. Germline CDR1 reads SGHVT; CDR2 reads SQSDAQ. V lost 6 bases, J lost 3 bases, and 12 bases stayed unmatched. This CDR3 contains 16 residues. The CDR3 DNA is TGTGCCAGCAGTTCCAGGGGGCCTACTATTTACTATGGCTACACCTTC. It codes for CASSSRGPTIYYGYTF.

This clone was seen once. The chain combines TRBV28 with TRBJ1-2; D gene uncertain. CDR1 and CDR2 (germline): MDHEN, SYDVKM. V lost 7 bases and J 3 bases, leaving 12 bases between the germline ends. CDR3 length: 13 amino acids. CDR3 coding DNA: TGTGCCAGCAAAGTAGTCGACTACTATGGCTACACCTTC. This codes for CASKVVDYYGYTF.

The rearrangement joins TRBV7-8 to TRBJ1-1; a possible D gene is TRBD1 (6 bases). The V gene's germline CDR1 is SGHVS and CDR2 FQNEAQ. With 4 bases removed from V and 6 bases from J, the gap between germline ends came to 15 bases. The CDR3 extends over 14 amino acids. CDR3 nucleotides: TGTGCCAGCAGCTCGTTACAGGGAAGGGCTGAAGCTTTCTTT. This sequence encodes CASSSLQGRAEAFF.

The rearrangement uses TRBV4-2 and TRBJ2-3, with D perhaps given as TRBD1 or TRBD2 (6 bases each). This CDR3 spans 19 amino acids. Germline assignment: CDR1 LGHNA and CDR2 YNFKEQ. V was clipped by 1 base and J by 2 bases, with 22 bases between them. The CDR3 sequence: CASSQGGGGLAIVTDTQYF. The CDR3 DNA sequence: TGTGCCAGCAGCCAAGGAGGGGGAGGTCTTGCTATAGTCACAGATACGCAGTATTTT.

V gene TRBV10-3 combines with J gene TRBJ2-1; D gene unclear. V lost 6 bases and J 7 bases, leaving 7 bases between the germline ends. The CDR3 has 11 residues. Germline values: CDR1 ENHRY, CDR2 SYGVKD. CDR3 sequence (DNA): TGTGCCATCAGGGAGAAGAATGAGCAGTTCTTC. Residues: CAIREKNEQFF.

The chain couples TRBV28 to TRBJ1-1; 7 nucleotides match TRBD1. Germline V gene sequence: CDR1 MDHEN, CDR2 SYDVKM. This CDR3 has 13 amino acids. The trim removed 8 bases at V and 3 bases at J, leaving 6 bases unmatched. CDR3 in amino acids: CASSRGQYTEAFF. The CDR3 DNA sequence: TGTGCCAGCTCGAGGGGGCAATACACTGAAGCTTTCTTT.

The V gene is TRBV5-6, the J gene TRBJ2-3; TRBD1 matches 7 bases. The CDR3 loop spans 15 amino acids. The germline V gene encodes CDR1 SGHDT and CDR2 YYEEEE. V was clipped by 3 bases and J by 2 bases; unmatched bases: 6. This chain's CDR3 is CASSSDRVDTDTQYF. Here the CDR3 DNA reads TGTGCCAGCAGCTCTGACAGGGTGGACACAGATACGCAGTATTTT.

The CDR3 loop reads CASSQGPDRATYEQYF. The CDR3 DNA reads TGCGCCAGCAGCCAGGGCCCCGACAGGGCCACCTACGAGCAGTACTTC. The chain recombines TRBV4-1 with TRBJ2-7; 7 bases line up with TRBD1. V was pared by 3 bases and J by 2 bases, with 10 bases of the junction left unmatched. This CDR3 is built from 16 residues. Germline CDR1 and CDR2: MGHRA and YSYEKL.

The chain combines TRBV5-5 with TRBJ2-1; a weak D match, TRBD1 (6 bases). CDR1 and CDR2 from the germline V gene are SGHKS and YYEKEE (reference sequence). The CDR3 contains 13 residues. V was trimmed by 6 bases and J by 5 bases, leaving 12 bases between them. CDR3 sequence (DNA): TGTGCCAGCACCAGGACAGAACACAATGAGCAGTTCTTC. Translation: CASTRTEHNEQFF.

This chain joins TRBV6-1 and TRBJ2-1, with 8 bases lining up with TRBD1. With V trimmed by 7 bases and J by 2 bases, 7 bases remained unmatched. The CDR3 length is 15 residues. Germline V gene data show CDR1 as MNHNS and CDR2 as SASEGT. The CDR3 region is CASTQQGAAYNEQFF. In DNA, the CDR3 is TGTGCCAGCACCCAGCAGGGGGCAGCCTACAATGAGCAGTTCTTC.

J is TRBJ1-1 and V is TRBV6-5, with TRBD1 identical over 7 bases. Germline assignment: CDR1 MNHEY and CDR2 SVGAGI. The CDR3 sequence is 11 residues long. The junction had 5 bases not matched to a gene; V was cut back by 6 bases and J by 10 bases. The chain's CDR3 is CASRTGQRAFF. For the CDR3, the DNA is TGTGCCAGCAGGACGGGACAGCGAGCTTTCTTT.

V is TRBV6-5 and J is TRBJ2-3; D is unclear. CDR1 and CDR2 (germline): MNHEY, SVGAGI. The V end lost 4 bases, the J end lost 0 bases, and 8 bases lay between the germline ends. The CDR3 sequence is 14 residues long. The CDR3 DNA reads TGTGCCAGCAGTTGGAAGCCTAGCACAGATACGCAGTATTTT. It is translated as CASSWKPSTDTQYF.

This clone appeared once. The chain has TRBV6-1 and TRBJ2-5; D is ambiguous. Germline CDR1 and CDR2: MNHNS and SASEGT. The germline V and J ends were trimmed by 10 bases and 1 base, with 10 bases remaining between them. The CDR3 sequence is 12 residues long. CDR3 sequence: CATRQTQETQYF. CDR3 in DNA: TGTGCCACCCGACAAACCCAAGAGACCCAGTACTTC.

The CDR3 loop is CASSPRLTGAGEQYF. The CDR3 DNA sequence: TGCGCCAGCAGCCCCCGTCTAACGGGGGCGGGCGAGCAGTACTTC. V gene TRBV4-1 combines with J gene TRBJ2-7; D may correspond to TRBD1 or TRBD2 (6 bases each). The CDR3 length is 15 residues. Germline CDR1 is MGHRA and CDR2 is YSYEKL. The V end was cut by 4 bases, the J end by 6 bases, with 19 bases between.